Given below is one T cell receptor (beta chain) in context. Its antigen is currently unknown. The CDR3 length is 13 residues. The V gene's germline CDR1 is MNHEY and CDR2 SMNVEV (reference sequence). V was shortened by 6 bases and J by 4 bases, with 10 bases between the two germline ends. This sample is part of a study of graft-versus-host responses after intestinal transplantation. About the research overall: Grafts that recipients had were multivisceral, liver-intestinal, or isolated intestinal transplants.

Study-level findings and limits: Detection of GvH clones occurred in recipient marrow, and some had their first appearance in ileum or blood. In patients with graft-donor T cell macrochimerism, allograft graft-versus-host to host-versus-graft clonal ratios were high.

Only in-frame clones appear in the TCRdb table, and some are missing; sequencing was by immunoSEQ multiplex PCR. The sample lists about 120,000 clones, roughly 95% occurring once. The material was unstimulated CD8+ T cells sorted from spleen or lymph node cells, obtained before intestinal transplant. This sequence joins TRBV27 and TRBJ1-3; D gene ambiguous. The sequence derives from a human donor who received an intestinal transplant. The CDR3 DNA reads TGTGCCAGCAGCCCCCTGGGAGGAAACACCATATATTTT. Protein product: CASSPLGGNTIYF.